This T cell receptor beta chain derives from a study of T cells in Graves' hyperthyroidism and ophthalmopathy. TCR beta CDR3 regions were amplified from RNA transcripts. First-round RT-PCR targeting the TCR CDR3 was performed with the HTBI primer set. TCRdb itself ran the multiplex PCR reads through MiXCR, one entry per CDR3 protein. The data show a few hundred thousand distinct CDR3 sequences, about a sixth seen once. The ends lost 4 bases at V and 7 bases at J; junction bases unmatched: 10. CDR1 ENHRY and CDR2 SYGVKD come from the germline V gene. The CDR3 extends over 14 amino acids. This clonotype was recorded at least ten times.

The sequenced sample consisted of blood. The V call is TRBV10-3, the J call TRBJ2-7; 7 nucleotides line up with TRBD2. The TCR comes from a woman aged 50 to 60 with Graves' hyperthyroidism. The CDR3 sequence: CAISVGTTLREQYF. The DNA of the CDR3 is TGTGCCATCAGTGTCGGGACTACCCTCCGGGAGCAGTACTTC.